This T cell receptor beta chain appears in the sequencing data of a study of cytomegalovirus exposure and HLA in healthy donors. Overall study findings and caveats: One variant, a missense change in DCLRE1C, was linked in a later analysis to TCR beta V- and J-gene trimming. Later analysis showed most CMV-associated TCR beta chains appearing HLA-restricted. As was reported, the classifier diagnosed cytomegalovirus status with high specificity and sensitivity.

Trimming shortened V by 0 bases and J by 4 bases, and 13 bases separated the two germline ends. Germline CDR1 reads KGHSH; CDR2 reads LQKENI. There are 16 residues in the CDR3. The donors, nominally healthy at sampling, likely had unrecorded immune exposures. This clone showed up just once. Its antigen remains unknown. Primers: 60 Vbeta forward and 13 Jbeta reverse. Only in-frame clones appear in the TCRdb table, and some are missing; sequencing was by immunoSEQ multiplex PCR. Of about 150,000 clones listed, roughly 80% were seen once; the top ten hold about 1.3%. The V and J genes are TRBV18 and TRBJ2-1; D might be TRBD2 (6 bases). This receptor was identified in a man between 18 and 35 years old in good health and CMV-seronegative. The sequencing input was PBMCs. The DNA of the CDR3 is TGTGCCAGCTCACCACCGGGGGGAGCGATATACAATGAGCAGTTCTTC. It specifies CASSPPGGAIYNEQFF.